This TCR beta chain was observed in a study of shared clonotypes between healthy human individuals. Sequencing used immunoSEQ multiplex PCR; TCRdb keeps in-frame clones, though not all of them. The table lists about 980,000 clones, approximately 80% of them singletons, with approximately 1.5% in the top ten. Trimming left V 1 base short and J 7 bases short, with 8 bases between. CDR3 size: 13 residues. Germline V gene lookup returns CDR1 MNHNS and CDR2 SASEGT. As concerns this clone: The sample carries other DNA sequences with the same CDR3.

The TCR comes from a man in his late teens or twenties in good health. Material: memory CD4+ T cells sorted from blood. Subset meaning: CD45RA-negative fraction. The rearrangement joins TRBV6-1 to TRBJ1-5; D gene ambiguous. The CDR3 protein is CASSEGLGQPQHF. DNA for the CDR3: TGTGCCAGCAGTGAAGGATTAGGGCAGCCCCAGCATTTT.